A selection of T cell receptor beta chains follows, all from one sample in a study of blood T cell repertoires in COVID-19. Some clones are missing from TCRdb's copy, which holds only in-frame ones; the method was immunoSEQ multiplex PCR. The table includes 250,000 to 350,000 clones, around 90% detected once. Sample: peripheral blood. These receptor sequences come from a woman between 35 and 50 years old who had recovered from COVID-19. Both conserved end residues are part of each CDR3. D genes are given only for firm matches. Clone size is stated in some rows and not others, as once, few, many or a class when expanded.

.	TRBV7-6	TRBJ1-1	.	TGTGCCAGCAGCTTAATTCGAGGGGGAGAAGCTTTCTTT	CASSLIRGGEAFF
TRBD2	TRBV4-1	TRBJ2-1	.	TGCGCCAGCAGCCAGTTGGGACTAGCGGGATACAATGAGCAGTTCTTC	CASSQLGLAGYNEQFF
TRBD1	TRBV7-9	TRBJ1-6	.	TGTGCCAGCAGCTCAGACAGGGGTACACCCCTCCACTTT	CASSSDRGTPLHF
TRBD2	TRBV7-9	TRBJ2-2	.	TGTGCCAGCAGCCCATCAGCGGGAGGTGACACCGGGGAGCTGTTTTTT	CASSPSAGGDTGELFF
TRBD2	TRBV5-5	TRBJ2-7	.	TGTGCCAGCAGCTTGTCCGGTAGCGGGAGCGAGCAGTACTTC	CASSLSGSGSEQYF
TRBD2	TRBV30	TRBJ2-6	.	TGTGCCTGGAGGCGTAGCGGGAGTCTGGGTGGGGCCAACGTCCTGACTTTC	CAWRRSGSLGGANVLTF
TRBD1	TRBV7-2	TRBJ2-2	once	TGCCACACCTGGGACAGGGACACCGGGGAGCTGTTTTTT	CHTWDRDTGELFF
.	TRBV18	TRBJ1-5	.	TGTGCCAGCTCACCACGGGAGGCCCCCAATCAGCCCCAGCATTTT	CASSPREAPNQPQHF
.	TRBV27	TRBJ2-5	.	TGTGCCAGCAGTTTAGTGCAGGGGGGAGAGACCCAGTACTTC	CASSLVQGGETQYF
.	TRBV6-1	TRBJ2-2	.	TGTGCCAGCAGTGAATTTGGTAAACTCACCGGGGAGCTGTTTTTT	CASSEFGKLTGELFF
.	TRBV5-3	TRBJ2-4	.	TGTGCCAGAAGGGAGACCAAAAACATTCAGTACTTC	CARRETKNIQYF
.	TRBV30	TRBJ1-5	.	TGTGCCTGGAGTGTACAGGGGCCCCAGCATTTT	CAWSVQGPQHF
TRBD1	TRBV2	TRBJ1-6	.	TGTGCCAGCAGCGACAGGGGGCAGGATTCACCCCTCCACTTT	CASSDRGQDSPLHF
.	TRBV7-2	TRBJ2-7	.	TGTGCCAGCAGGGCCTGGGGGGTTACCTACGAGCAGTACTTC	CASRAWGVTYEQYF
TRBD2	TRBV4-1	TRBJ2-7	.	TGCGCCAGCAGCCTCCGACTAGCGGGAGGTTTAGACGAGCAGTACTTC	CASSLRLAGGLDEQYF
.	TRBV24-1	TRBJ2-1	.	TGTGCCACCAGACACACTACGGACAATGAGCAGTTCTTC	CATRHTTDNEQFF
TRBD1	TRBV28	TRBJ1-2	.	TGTGCCAGCAGGACGCCGGGACAGCCCTTTAACTATGGCTACACCTTC	CASRTPGQPFNYGYTF
.	TRBV18	TRBJ2-7	.	TGTGCCAGCTCACAGGTAGCTAACTACCGAGAGCAGTACTTC	CASSQVANYREQYF
.	TRBV5-8	TRBJ1-1	.	TGTGCCAGCAGCGGAGCCCTGACTGAAGCTTTCTTT	CASSGALTEAFF
TRBD1	TRBV7-9	TRBJ1-1	.	TGTGCCAGCGATAGTACAGGGGAGTCTGAAGCTTTCTTT	CASDSTGESEAFF
TRBD2	TRBV4-2	TRBJ2-3	.	TGTGCCAGCAGCGAGACTAGCGGGGGGCCCACAGATACGCAGTATTTT	CASSETSGGPTDTQYF
TRBD1	TRBV27	TRBJ2-7	.	TGTGCCAGCAGGAACCCGAGAACAGGGGAATTCTCCTACTACGAGCAGTACTTC	CASRNPRTGEFSYYEQYF
TRBD1	TRBV7-2	TRBJ1-3	.	TGTGCCAGCAGCCCAGGGACAGGGTCGATCTCTGGAAACACCATATATTTT	CASSPGTGSISGNTIYF
TRBD1	TRBV5-1	TRBJ2-5	.	TGCGCCAGCAGCAGAGAGGGGGCTGGATGGGAGACCCAGTACTTC	CASSREGAGWETQYF
.	TRBV4-2	TRBJ1-2	.	TGTGCCAGCAGCCCCAATTATGGAGCCAACTATGGCTACACCTTC	CASSPNYGANYGYTF
TRBD1	TRBV30	TRBJ1-2	.	TGTGCCTGGAGTTCTCGGCCCGGGACAGGGTTGGGCTACACCTTC	CAWSSRPGTGLGYTF
.	TRBV5-6	TRBJ2-7	.	TGTGCCAGCAGCCATGCCCGTCAGGGTTCCTACGAGCAGTACTTC	CASSHARQGSYEQYF
TRBD1	TRBV5-1	TRBJ2-5	.	TGCGCCAGCAGCTTGTTCCCGGCAGGGGGCTTGGGGTACCAAGAGACCCAGTACTTC	CASSLFPAGGLGYQETQYF
TRBD2	TRBV27	TRBJ2-7	.	TGTGCCAGCAGTTTACTAGCGGGAAATTCCTACGAGCAGTACTTC	CASSLLAGNSYEQYF
TRBD1	TRBV3-1/TRBV3-2	TRBJ1-5	few	TGTGCCAGCAGCCAAGACTTCGACAGGGGGAATCAGCCCCAGCATTTT	CASSQDFDRGNQPQHF
TRBD2	TRBV30	TRBJ2-2	.	TGTGCCTGGAGTAGCGGGAGGGCCAAGGCGAACACCGGGGAGCTGTTTTTT	CAWSSGRAKANTGELFF
TRBD1	TRBV27	TRBJ2-7	.	TGTGCCAGCAGTCTCAGGGGGCAATATTACGAGCAGTACTTC	CASSLRGQYYEQYF
.	TRBV28	TRBJ2-5	.	TGTGCCAGCAGTCAATTAAGCAGGGGAGTGGAGACCCAGTACTTC	CASSQLSRGVETQYF
TRBD2	TRBV7-8	TRBJ2-3	.	TGTGCCAGCAGCTTAGGTTTGGTAGGCGGGAGGCTTTGGGATACGCAGTATTTT	CASSLGLVGGRLWDTQYF
.	TRBV30	TRBJ2-3	.	TGTGCCTGGTCAAAGCGGAGCACAGATACGCAGTATTTT	CAWSKRSTDTQYF
TRBD1	TRBV9	TRBJ1-2	.	TGTGCCAGCAGCTTAGAGGTACAGGGGGCGGATGGCTACACCTTC	CASSLEVQGADGYTF
.	TRBV2	TRBJ2-3	once	TGTGCCAGCAGTGGAGACACAGATACGCAGTATTTT	CASSGDTDTQYF